This T cell receptor beta chain stems from a study of technical replicates of blood from a few donors. Some clones are missing from TCRdb's copy, which holds only in-frame ones; the method was immunoSEQ multiplex PCR. The top ten clones hold about 0.34% of a sample with over 85,000 clones, about 95% of them seen once. The CDR3 runs to 11 residues. CDR1 and CDR2 from the germline V gene are MNHEY and SVGAGI. V was pared by 6 bases and J by 6 bases, with 6 bases between. The sequence came from a human donor in good health. This chain links TRBV6-5 with TRBJ1-3; D is undetermined. Sequencing was performed on T cells isolated from PBMCs. CDR3 region: CASRSVNTIYF. The CDR3 DNA is TGTGCCAGCAGGTCCGTAAACACCATATATTTT.